This T cell receptor beta chain was found in a study of vaccination effects on CD4 cells after COVID-19 (dated by TCRdb to between 2020 and 2023). Context from the whole study: Across the study, the median time from the second dose to post-vaccine sampling was 72 days (range 14 to 241). SARS-CoV-2 spike-specific CD4+ TCR repertoires were compared before and after mRNA vaccination in COVID-19 convalescent patients and in infection-naive vaccine recipients. The full study included around nine COVID-19 convalescent patients and several SARS-CoV-2-naive healthy vaccine recipients. The Oncomine TCR Beta short-read assay on an Illumina iSeq 100 was used to sequence cultures from other donors in the study. The paper as a whole reports these results and caveats: Both infection-induced and vaccine-induced clones contracted markedly at late post-vaccination timepoints, which is consistent with waning T cell responses. Limitations of the study were the small number of convalescent patients and the absence of early post-infection timepoints. In healthy vaccine recipients, vaccine-induced clones were almost all SARS-CoV-2 mono-reactive, with only 1 of 255 being cross-reactive with common cold coronaviruses.

In the ViraFEST assay, PBMC were stimulated with viral peptide pools, and antigen-specific CD4+ T cell clonotypes were then identified by expansion using TCR sequencing. After about 9 days of culture, CD4+ T cells were isolated with the EasySep CD4+ T cell isolation kit. Two doses of either the BNT162b2 or the mRNA-1273 mRNA SARS-CoV-2 vaccine were administered to participants. Negative nucleocapsid antibody results before and after vaccination confirmed that the healthy vaccine recipients had no prior SARS-CoV-2 infection. About 1.8 million PBMC per well were cultured with approximately 10 ug/ml peptides in IMDM containing about 5% human AB serum, roughly 9.5 IU/ml IL-2 and gentamicin. Half of the culture medium was replaced with fresh IL-2-containing medium on days 3 and 7. Each peptide stimulation condition was cultured in triplicate wells unless otherwise noted. PBMC were separated from whole blood using Ficoll-Paque Plus gradient centrifugation and were then either cryopreserved at -140C or used fresh. Overlapping peptide pools spanned the spike proteins of SARS-CoV-2 and the common cold coronaviruses HCoV-NL63, HCoV-OC43 and HCoV-229E. The QIAamp micro DNA kit was used to extract genomic DNA from the cultured CD4+ T cells.

The protocol used for the library was the immunoSEQ multiplex PCR assay. DNA from the cultured, isolated CD4+ T cells was subjected to TCR beta CDR3 sequencing. Per the original workflow: Non-productive TCR sequences were removed, reads were trimmed to the CDR3 region, and CDR3s of at least 7 amino acids were retained. The MANAFEST web app was used to identify antigen-specific clonotypes by comparing expansion in peptide wells with expansion in reference cultures. For clones to be considered positive, expansion at FDR<0.05 versus reference and all other wells, an odds ratio above 5, and a frequency above 0.1% in two replicate wells were required. A clonotype was called cross-reactive if it was significantly expanded both in SARS-CoV-2 spike wells and in at least one common cold coronavirus spike condition. CDR3 similarity was assessed by Levenshtein distance using the stringdist R package, and unrooted trees were constructed with ape in R 3.6.1. This immuneACCESS table, as held by TCRdb, lists in-frame sequences with V and J called but not all clones. Of the missing ones, under half trace to an unresolved V gene in checked studies; the others have no known cause. The V and J calls and clone size come from that table; D and trimming were worked out from the DNA. This sample holds roughly 71,000 clones; around 80% were observed only once. Roughly 1.2% of the sample is held by the ten biggest clonotypes.

The trim is 1 base for V and 2 bases for J, with a gap of 15 bases between the germline ends. The CDR3, cysteine through phenylalanine, is 17 amino acids long. The retained sequence is limited to the CDR3, 51 bases, with the frame set at the first base. CDR1 is given as LNHDA and CDR2 as SQIVND, both from the germline V gene (reference sequence). Details on this clone: Its antigen target is currently unknown. No much larger clone is present one base from it, and per-base qualities are unavailable.

The V and J genes are TRBV19 and TRBJ2-1; possibly the D gene is TRBD1, per 6 matching bases. This TCR came from a human donor who received a COVID-19 vaccine. Sample: CD4+ T cells from PBMCs cultured with HCoV-229E spike peptides, taken after COVID-19 vaccination. According to the study, the label for this sample's cell subset or site signals: HCoV-229E spike overlapping peptide pool stimulation. The CDR3 region: CASSIGRGPYPYNEQFF. In nucleotide form, the sequence is TGTGCCAGTAGTATAGGCAGGGGCCCATACCCCTACAATGAGCAGTTCTTC.